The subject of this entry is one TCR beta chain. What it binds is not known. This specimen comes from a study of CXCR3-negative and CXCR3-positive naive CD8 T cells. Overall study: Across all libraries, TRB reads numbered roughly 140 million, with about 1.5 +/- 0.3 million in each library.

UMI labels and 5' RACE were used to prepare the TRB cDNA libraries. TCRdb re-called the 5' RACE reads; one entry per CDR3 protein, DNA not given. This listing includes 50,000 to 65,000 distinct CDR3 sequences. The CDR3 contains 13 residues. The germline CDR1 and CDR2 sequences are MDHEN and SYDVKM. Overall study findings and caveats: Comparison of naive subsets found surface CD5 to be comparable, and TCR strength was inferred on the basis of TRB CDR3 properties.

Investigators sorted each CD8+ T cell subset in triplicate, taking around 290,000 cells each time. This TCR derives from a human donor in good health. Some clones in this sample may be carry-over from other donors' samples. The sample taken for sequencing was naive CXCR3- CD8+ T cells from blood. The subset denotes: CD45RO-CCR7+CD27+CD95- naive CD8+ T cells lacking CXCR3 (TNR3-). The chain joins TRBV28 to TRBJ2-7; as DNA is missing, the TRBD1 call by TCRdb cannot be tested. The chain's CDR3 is CASSGGYYYEQYF.